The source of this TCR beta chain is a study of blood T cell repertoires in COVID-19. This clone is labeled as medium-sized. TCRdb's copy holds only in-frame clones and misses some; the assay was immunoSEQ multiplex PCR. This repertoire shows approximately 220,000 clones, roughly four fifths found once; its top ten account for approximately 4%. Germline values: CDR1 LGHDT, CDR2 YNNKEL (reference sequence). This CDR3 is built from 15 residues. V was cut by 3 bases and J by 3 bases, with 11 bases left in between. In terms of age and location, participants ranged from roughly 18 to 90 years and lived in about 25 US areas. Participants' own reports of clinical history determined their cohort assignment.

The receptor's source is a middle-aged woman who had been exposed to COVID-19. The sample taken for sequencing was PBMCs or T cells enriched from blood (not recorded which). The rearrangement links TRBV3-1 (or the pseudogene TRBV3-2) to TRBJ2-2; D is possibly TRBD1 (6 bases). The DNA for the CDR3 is TGTGCCAGCAGCCACAGGGGTTCCTACACCGGGGAGCTGTTTTTT. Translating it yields CASSHRGSYTGELFF.